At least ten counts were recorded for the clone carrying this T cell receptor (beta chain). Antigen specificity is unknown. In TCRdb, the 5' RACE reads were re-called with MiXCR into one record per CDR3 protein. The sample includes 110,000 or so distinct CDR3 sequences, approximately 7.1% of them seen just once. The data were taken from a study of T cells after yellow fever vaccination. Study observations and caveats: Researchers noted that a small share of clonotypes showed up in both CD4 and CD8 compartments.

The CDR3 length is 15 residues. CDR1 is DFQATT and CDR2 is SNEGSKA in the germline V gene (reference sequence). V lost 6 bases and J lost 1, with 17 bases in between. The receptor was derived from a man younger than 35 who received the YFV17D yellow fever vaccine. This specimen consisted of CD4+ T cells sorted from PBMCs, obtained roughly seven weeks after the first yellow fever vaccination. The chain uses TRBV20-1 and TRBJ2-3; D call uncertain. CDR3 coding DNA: TGCAGTGCCAGTCATGAACAACTCGGCACAGATACGCAGTATTTT. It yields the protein CSASHEQLGTDTQYF.